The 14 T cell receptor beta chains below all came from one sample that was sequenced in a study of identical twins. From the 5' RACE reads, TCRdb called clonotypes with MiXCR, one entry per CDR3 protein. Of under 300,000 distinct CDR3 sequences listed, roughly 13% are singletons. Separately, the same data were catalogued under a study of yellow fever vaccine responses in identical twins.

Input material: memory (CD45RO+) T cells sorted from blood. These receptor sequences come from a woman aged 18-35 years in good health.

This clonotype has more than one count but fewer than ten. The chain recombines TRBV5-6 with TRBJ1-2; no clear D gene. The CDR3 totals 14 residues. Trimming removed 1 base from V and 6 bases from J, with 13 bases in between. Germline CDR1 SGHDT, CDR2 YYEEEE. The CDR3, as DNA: TGTGCCAGCAGCTTGTTCAGCGAGAGGAATGGCTACACCTTC. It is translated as CASSLFSERNGYTF. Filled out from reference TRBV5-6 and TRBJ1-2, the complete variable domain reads DAGVTQSPTHLIKTRGQQVTLRCSPKSGHDTVSWYQQALGQGPQFIFQYYEEEERQRGNFPDRFSGHQFPNYSSELNVNALLLGDSALYLCASSLFSERNGYTFGSGTRLTVV.

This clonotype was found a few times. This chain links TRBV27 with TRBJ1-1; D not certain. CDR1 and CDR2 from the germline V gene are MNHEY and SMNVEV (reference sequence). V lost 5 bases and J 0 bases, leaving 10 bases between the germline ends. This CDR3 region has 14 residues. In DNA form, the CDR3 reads TGTGCCAGCAGTCCCATCACCTTGAACACTGAAGCTTTCTTT. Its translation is CASSPITLNTEAFF.

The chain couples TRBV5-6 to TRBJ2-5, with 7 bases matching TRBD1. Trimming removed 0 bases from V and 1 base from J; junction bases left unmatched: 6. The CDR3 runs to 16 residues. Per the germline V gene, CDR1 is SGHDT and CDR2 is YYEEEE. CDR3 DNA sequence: TGTGCCAGCAGCTTGGCACCGACAGGGCTCCAAGAGACCCAGTACTTC. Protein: CASSLAPTGLQETQYF.

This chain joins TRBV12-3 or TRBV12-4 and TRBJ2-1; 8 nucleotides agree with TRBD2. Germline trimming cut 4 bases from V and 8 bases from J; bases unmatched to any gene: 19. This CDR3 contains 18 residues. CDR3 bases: TGTGCCAGCAGTTCCCCCACCGTGAGACTAGCGACCGGGGATGAGCAGTTCTTC. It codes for CASSSPTVRLATGDEQFF.

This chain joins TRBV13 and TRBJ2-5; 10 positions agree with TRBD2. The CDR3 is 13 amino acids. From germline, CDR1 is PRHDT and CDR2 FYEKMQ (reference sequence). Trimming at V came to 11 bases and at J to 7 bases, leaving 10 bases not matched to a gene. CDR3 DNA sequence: TGTGCCTTTACCCTAGCGGGGGTTGGGACCCAGTACTTC. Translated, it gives CAFTLAGVGTQYF.

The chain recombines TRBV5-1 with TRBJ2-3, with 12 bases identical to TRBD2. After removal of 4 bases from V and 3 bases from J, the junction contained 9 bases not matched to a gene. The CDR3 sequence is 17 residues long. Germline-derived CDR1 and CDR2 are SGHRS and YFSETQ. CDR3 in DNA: TGCGCCAGCAGCCTTACACCAGGACTAGCGGGGACAGATACGCAGTATTTT. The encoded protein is CASSLTPGLAGTDTQYF. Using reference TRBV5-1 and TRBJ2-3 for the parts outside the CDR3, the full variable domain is KAGVTQTPRYLIKTRGQQVTLSCSPISGHRSVSWYQQTPGQGLQFLFEYFSETQRNKGNFPGRFSGRQFSNSRSEMNVSTLELGDSALYLCASSLTPGLAGTDTQYFGPGTRLTVL.

The chain's CDR3 is CASLAGVGTGELFF. CDR3 DNA: TGCGCCAGCCTAGCGGGAGTCGGTACCGGGGAGCTGTTTTTT. The genes are TRBV5-1 and TRBJ2-2; 10 nucleotides line up with TRBD2. J was trimmed by 5 bases and V by 7 bases; bases with no gene match: 5. CDR1 and CDR2 (germline): SGHRS, YFSETQ. This CDR3 comprises 14 residues.

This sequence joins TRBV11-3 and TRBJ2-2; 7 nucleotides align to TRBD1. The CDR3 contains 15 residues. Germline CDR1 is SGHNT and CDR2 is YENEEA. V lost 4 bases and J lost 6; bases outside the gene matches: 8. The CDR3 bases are TGTGCCAGCAGCTCGTTGACAGGGAAATCCGGGGAGCTGTTTTTT. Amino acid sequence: CASSSLTGKSGELFF.

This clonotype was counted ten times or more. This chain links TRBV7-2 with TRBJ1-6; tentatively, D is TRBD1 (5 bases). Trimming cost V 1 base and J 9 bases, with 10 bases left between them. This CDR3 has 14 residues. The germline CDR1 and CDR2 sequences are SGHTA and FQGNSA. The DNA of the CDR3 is TGTGCCAGCAGCTTAGGAGGGGTGGGTTCACCCCTCCACTTT. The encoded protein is CASSLGGVGSPLHF.

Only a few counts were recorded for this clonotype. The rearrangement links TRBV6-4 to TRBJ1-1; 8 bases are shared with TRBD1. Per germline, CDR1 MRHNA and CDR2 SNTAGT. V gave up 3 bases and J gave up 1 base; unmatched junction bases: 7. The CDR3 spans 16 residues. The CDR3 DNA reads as TGTGCCAGCAGTGAATCACCCGGGACAGGGAACACTGAAGCTTTCTTT. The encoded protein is CASSESPGTGNTEAFF.

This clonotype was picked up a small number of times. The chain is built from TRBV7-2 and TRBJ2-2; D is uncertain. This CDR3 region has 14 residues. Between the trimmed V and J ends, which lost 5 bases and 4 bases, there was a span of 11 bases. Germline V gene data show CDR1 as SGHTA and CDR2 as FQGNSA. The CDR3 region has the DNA TGTGCCAGCAGCCGCTGGGATAGCACCGGGGAGCTGTTTTTT. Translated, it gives CASSRWDSTGELFF.

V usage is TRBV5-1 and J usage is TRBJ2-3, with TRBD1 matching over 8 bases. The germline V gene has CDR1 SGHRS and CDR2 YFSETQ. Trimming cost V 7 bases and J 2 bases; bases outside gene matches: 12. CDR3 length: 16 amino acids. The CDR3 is CASSKGGRGPTDTQYF. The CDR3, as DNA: TGCGCCAGCTCGAAAGGTGGCAGGGGGCCCACAGATACGCAGTATTTT.

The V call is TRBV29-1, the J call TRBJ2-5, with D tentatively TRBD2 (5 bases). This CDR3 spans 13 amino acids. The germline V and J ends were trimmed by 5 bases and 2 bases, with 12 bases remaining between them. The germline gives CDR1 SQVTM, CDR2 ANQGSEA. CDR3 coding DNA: TGCAGCGTTACCCGGAGCGGTCAAGAGACCCAGTACTTC. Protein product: CSVTRSGQETQYF.

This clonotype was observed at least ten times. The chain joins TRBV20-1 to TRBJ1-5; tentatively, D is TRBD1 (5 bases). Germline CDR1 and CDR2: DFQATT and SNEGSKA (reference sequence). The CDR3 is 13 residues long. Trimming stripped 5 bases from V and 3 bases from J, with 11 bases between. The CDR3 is CSAPRDYNQPQHF. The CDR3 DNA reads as TGCAGTGCTCCCCGGGACTACAATCAGCCCCAGCATTTT.